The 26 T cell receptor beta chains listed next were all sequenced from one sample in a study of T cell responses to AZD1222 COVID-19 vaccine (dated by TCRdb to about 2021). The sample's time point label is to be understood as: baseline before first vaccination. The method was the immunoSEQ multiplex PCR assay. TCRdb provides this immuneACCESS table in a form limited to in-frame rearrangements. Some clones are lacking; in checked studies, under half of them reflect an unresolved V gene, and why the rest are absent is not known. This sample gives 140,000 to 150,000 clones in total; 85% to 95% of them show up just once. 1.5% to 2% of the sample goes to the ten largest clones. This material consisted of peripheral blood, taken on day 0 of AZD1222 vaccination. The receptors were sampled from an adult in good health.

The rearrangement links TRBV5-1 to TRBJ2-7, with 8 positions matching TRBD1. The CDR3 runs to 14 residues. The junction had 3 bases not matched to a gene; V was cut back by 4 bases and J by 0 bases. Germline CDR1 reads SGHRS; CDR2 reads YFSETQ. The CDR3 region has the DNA TGCGCCAGCAGCGACCAGGGGGCCTCCTACGAGCAGTACTTC. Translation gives CASSDQGASYEQYF.

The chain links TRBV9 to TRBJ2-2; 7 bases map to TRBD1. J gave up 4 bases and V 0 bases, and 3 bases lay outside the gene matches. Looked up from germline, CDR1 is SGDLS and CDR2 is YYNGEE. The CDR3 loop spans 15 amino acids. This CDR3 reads CASSVGGGSTGELFF. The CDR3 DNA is TGTGCCAGCAGCGTAGGAGGGGGCTCCACCGGGGAGCTGTTTTTT.

The CDR3 DNA sequence: TGTGCCAGCAGCTTGGGGACAGGGGCGGGCACTGAAGCTTTCTTT. Protein product: CASSLGTGAGTEAFF. The rearrangement links TRBV5-4 to TRBJ1-1; 9 bases match TRBD1. Looked up from germline, CDR1 is SGHNT and CDR2 is YYREEE (reference sequence). Trimming removed 0 bases from V and 4 bases from J; junction bases left unmatched: 4. The CDR3 extends over 15 amino acids.

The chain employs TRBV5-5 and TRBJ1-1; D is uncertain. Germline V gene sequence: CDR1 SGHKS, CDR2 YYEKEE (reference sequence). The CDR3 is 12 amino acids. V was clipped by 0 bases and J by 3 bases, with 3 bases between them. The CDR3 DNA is TGTGCCAGCAGCTTGGTCCACACTGAAGCTTTCTTT. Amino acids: CASSLVHTEAFF.

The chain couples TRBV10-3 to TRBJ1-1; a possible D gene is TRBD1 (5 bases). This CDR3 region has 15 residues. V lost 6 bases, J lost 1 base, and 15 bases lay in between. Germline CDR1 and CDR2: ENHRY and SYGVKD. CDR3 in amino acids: CAISAQRQPNTEAFF. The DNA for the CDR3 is TGTGCCATCAGCGCTCAGAGACAGCCGAACACTGAAGCTTTCTTT.

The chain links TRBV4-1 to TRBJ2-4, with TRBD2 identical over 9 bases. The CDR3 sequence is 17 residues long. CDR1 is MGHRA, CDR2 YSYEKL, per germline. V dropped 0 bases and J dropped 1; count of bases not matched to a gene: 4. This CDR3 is CASSQDGGRGAKNIQYF. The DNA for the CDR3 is TGCGCCAGCAGCCAAGATGGCGGGAGGGGGGCCAAAAACATTCAGTACTTC.

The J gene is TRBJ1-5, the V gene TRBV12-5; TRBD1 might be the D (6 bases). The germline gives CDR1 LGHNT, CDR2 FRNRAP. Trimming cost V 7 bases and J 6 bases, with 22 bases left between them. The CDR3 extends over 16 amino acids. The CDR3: CASASFAGAGGQPQHF. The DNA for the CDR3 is TGTGCTAGTGCATCTTTCGCGGGGGCTGGGGGTCAGCCCCAGCATTTT.

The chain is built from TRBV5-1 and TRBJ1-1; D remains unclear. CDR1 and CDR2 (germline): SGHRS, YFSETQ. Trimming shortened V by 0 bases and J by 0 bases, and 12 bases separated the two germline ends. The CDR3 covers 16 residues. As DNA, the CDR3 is TGCGCCAGCAGCTTGGACAAAACTGTCATGAACACTGAAGCTTTCTTT. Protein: CASSLDKTVMNTEAFF.

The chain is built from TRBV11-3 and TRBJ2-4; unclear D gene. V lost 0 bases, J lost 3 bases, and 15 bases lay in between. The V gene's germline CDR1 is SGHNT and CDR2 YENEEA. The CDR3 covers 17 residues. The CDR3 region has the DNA TGTGCCAGCAGCTTAGATGGGCCAGGCTCGGGCAAAAACATTCAGTACTTC. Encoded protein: CASSLDGPGSGKNIQYF.

The CDR3 protein is CASSPGQGAFEKLFF. In DNA, the CDR3 is TGTGCCAGCAGCCCGGGACAGGGGGCGTTTGAAAAACTGTTTTTT. This chain connects TRBV9 to TRBJ1-4, with 12 bases identical to TRBD1. The length of the CDR3 is 15 residues. The trim removed 4 bases at V and 7 bases at J, leaving 5 bases unmatched. Germline V CDR1 and CDR2: SGDLS, YYNGEE.

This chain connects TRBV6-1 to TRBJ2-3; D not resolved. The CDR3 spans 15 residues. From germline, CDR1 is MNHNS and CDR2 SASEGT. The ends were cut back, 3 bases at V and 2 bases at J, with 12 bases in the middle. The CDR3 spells CASSDDDLITDTQYF. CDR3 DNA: TGTGCCAGCAGTGATGATGACCTTATCACAGATACGCAGTATTTT.

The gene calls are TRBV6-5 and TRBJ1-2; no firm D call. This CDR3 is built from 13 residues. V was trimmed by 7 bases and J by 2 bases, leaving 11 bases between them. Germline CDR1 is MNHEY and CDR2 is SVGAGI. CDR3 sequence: CASTADGNYGYTF. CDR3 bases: TGTGCCAGCACCGCCGACGGAAACTATGGCTACACCTTC.

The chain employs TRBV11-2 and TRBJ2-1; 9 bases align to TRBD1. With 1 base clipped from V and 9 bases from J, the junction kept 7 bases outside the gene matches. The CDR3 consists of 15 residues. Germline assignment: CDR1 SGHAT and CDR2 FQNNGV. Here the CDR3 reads CASSLVGQGITEQFF. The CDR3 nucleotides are TGTGCCAGCAGCTTAGTTGGACAGGGGATTACTGAGCAGTTCTTC.

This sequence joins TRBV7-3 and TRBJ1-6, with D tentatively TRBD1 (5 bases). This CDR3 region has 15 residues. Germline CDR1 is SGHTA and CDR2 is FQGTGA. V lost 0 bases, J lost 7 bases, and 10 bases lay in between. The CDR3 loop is CASSLTPQGNSPLHF. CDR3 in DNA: TGTGCCAGCAGCTTAACTCCGCAGGGAAATTCACCCCTCCACTTT.

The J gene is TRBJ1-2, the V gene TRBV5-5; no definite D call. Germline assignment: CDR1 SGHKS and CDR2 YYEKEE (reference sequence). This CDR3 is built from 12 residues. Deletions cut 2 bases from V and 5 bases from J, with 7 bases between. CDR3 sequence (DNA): TGTGCCAGCAGCTTTGCGGAGTATGGCTACACCTTC. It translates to CASSFAEYGYTF.

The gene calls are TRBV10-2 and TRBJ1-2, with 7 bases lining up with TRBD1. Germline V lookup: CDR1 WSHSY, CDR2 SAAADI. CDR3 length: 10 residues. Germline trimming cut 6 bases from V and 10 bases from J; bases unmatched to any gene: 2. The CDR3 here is CASRGTDYTF. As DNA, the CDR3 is TGCGCCAGCAGGGGGACAGACTACACCTTC.

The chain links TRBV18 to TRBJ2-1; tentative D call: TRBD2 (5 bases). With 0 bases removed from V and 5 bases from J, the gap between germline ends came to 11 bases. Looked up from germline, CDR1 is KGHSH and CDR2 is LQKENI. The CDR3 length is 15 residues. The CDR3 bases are TGTGCCAGCTCACCACCGAGTTACGGGGACAATGAGCAGTTCTTC. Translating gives CASSPPSYGDNEQFF.

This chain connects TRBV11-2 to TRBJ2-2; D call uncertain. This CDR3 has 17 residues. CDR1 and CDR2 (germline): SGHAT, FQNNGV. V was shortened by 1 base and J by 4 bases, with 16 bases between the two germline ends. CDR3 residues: CASSLVPRRHITGELFF. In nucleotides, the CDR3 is TGTGCCAGCAGCTTAGTCCCCCGGCGGCATATCACCGGGGAGCTGTTTTTT. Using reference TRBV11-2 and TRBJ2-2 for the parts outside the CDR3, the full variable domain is EAGVAQSPRYKIIEKRQSVAFWCNPISGHATLYWYQQILGQGPKLLIQFQNNGVVDDSQLPKDRFSAERLKGVDSTLKIQPAKLEDSAVYLCASSLVPRRHITGELFFGEGSRLTVL.

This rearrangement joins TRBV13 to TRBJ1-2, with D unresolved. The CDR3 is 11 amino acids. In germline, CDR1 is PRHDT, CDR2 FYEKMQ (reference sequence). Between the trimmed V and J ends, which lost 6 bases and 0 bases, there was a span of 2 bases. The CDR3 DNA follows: TGTGCCAGCAGTCCTAACTATGGCTACACCTTC. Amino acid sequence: CASSPNYGYTF.

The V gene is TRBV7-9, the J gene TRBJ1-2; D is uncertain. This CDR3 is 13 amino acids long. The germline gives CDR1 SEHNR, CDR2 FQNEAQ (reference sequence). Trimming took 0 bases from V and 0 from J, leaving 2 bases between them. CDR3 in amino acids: CASSLAANYGYTF. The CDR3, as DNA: TGTGCCAGCAGCTTAGCAGCTAACTATGGCTACACCTTC.

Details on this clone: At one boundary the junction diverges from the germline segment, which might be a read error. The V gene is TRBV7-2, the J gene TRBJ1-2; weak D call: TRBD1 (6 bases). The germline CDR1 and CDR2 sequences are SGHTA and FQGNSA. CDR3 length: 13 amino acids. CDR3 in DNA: TGTGCCAGCACCTTACTAGGGGGATATGGCTACACCTTC. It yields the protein CASTLLGGYGYTF.

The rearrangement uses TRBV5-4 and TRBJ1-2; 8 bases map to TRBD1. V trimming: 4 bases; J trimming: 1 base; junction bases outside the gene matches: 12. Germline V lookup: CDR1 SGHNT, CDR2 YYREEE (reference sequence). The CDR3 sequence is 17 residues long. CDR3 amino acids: CASSSVQGQDFNYGYTF. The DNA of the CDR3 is TGTGCCAGCAGCAGCGTCCAGGGACAGGATTTTAACTATGGCTACACCTTC.

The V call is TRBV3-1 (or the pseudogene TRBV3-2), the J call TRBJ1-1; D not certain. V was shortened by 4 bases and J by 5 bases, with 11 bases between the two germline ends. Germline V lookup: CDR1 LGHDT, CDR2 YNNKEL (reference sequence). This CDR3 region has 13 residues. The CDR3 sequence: CASSRISGTEAFF. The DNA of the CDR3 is TGTGCCAGCAGCCGCATTAGCGGAACTGAAGCTTTCTTT.

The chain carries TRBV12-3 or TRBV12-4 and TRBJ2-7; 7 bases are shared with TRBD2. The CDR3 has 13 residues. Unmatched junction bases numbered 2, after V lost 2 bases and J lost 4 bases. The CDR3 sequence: CASSLSGKYEQYF. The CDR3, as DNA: TGTGCCAGCAGTTTAAGCGGGAAGTACGAGCAGTACTTC.

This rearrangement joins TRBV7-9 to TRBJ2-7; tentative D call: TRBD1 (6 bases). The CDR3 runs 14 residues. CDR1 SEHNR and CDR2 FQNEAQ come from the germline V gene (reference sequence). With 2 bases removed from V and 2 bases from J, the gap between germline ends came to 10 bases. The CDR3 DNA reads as TGTGCCAGCAGCTTAACGCAGGGGCCCTACGAGCAGTACTTC. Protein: CASSLTQGPYEQYF. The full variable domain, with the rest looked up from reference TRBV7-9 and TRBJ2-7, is DTGVSQNPRHKITKRGQNVTFRCDPISEHNRLYWYRQTLGQGPEFLTYFQNEAQLEKSRLLSDRFSAERPKGSFSTLEIQRTEQGDSAMYLCASSLTQGPYEQYFGPGTRLTVT.

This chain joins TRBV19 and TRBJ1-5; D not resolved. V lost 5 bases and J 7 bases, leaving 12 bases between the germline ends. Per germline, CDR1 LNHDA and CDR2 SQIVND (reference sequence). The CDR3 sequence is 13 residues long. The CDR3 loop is CASSPRFRQPQHF. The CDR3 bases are TGTGCCAGTAGTCCCAGATTTAGGCAGCCCCAGCATTTT.